These 16 T cell receptor beta chains were all obtained from the same sample, sequenced in a study of cytomegalovirus exposure and HLA in healthy donors. TCRdb keeps only in-frame clones here, not all; method: immunoSEQ multiplex PCR. The data show about 110,000 clones, 88% seen once. Material for sequencing was PBMCs. The receptors here all came from a woman between 18 and 30 years old in good health and CMV-seronegative.

The chain employs TRBV4-3 and TRBJ2-7, with TRBD1 identical over 7 bases. This CDR3 spans 15 amino acids. From germline, CDR1 is LGHNA and CDR2 YSLEER. The V segment lost 0 bases and the J segment 0 bases; nucleotides outside the gene matches: 2. The chain's CDR3 is CASSQDGTASYEQYF. The CDR3, as DNA: TGCGCCAGCAGCCAAGATGGGACAGCCTCCTACGAGCAGTACTTC.

The V gene is TRBV4-2, the J gene TRBJ2-7, with TRBD2 matching 7 bases. Per the germline V gene, CDR1 is LGHNA and CDR2 is YNFKEQ. The CDR3 has 16 amino acids. V lost 5 bases and J lost 5; bases outside the gene matches: 15. DNA of the CDR3: TGTGCCAGCAGCAAACACCCCGGGACTAATCCCCACGAGCAGTACTTC. Translating gives CASSKHPGTNPHEQYF.

This chain uses TRBV7-2 with TRBJ1-1; 9 bases match TRBD1. V lost 6 bases, J lost 2 bases, and 7 bases stayed unmatched. The V gene's germline CDR1 is SGHTA and CDR2 FQGNSA. The length of the CDR3 is 15 residues. The CDR3 region is CASRWDREKNTEAFF. The CDR3, as DNA: TGTGCCAGCAGGTGGGACAGGGAAAAAAACACTGAAGCTTTCTTT.

This clone was picked up one time. The rearrangement uses TRBV29-1 and TRBJ1-5; 8 nucleotides match TRBD1. Germline lookup yields CDR1 SQVTM and CDR2 ANQGSEA. This CDR3 region has 16 residues. V lost 7 bases, J lost 5 bases, and 16 bases stayed unmatched. The CDR3 DNA reads as TGCAGCGGTAGCTTTTCTTGGACAGGGCAGCATCAGCCCCAGCATTTT. This gives the protein CSGSFSWTGQHQPQHF.

This chain joins TRBV4-3 and TRBJ1-2; D gene uncertain. Deletions cut 0 bases from V and 8 bases from J, with 13 bases between. The CDR3 has 14 amino acids. Per the germline V gene, CDR1 is LGHNA and CDR2 is YSLEER. The CDR3 bases are TGCGCCAGCAGCCAAGACGGCAGGTACTCCGGCTACACCTTC. This translates into CASSQDGRYSGYTF.

The chain employs TRBV27 and TRBJ1-5; D gene ambiguous. From germline, CDR1 is MNHEY and CDR2 SMNVEV (reference sequence). The CDR3 spans 14 residues. Trimming pared 6 bases from V and 2 bases from J, leaving 11 bases between. The CDR3 DNA follows: TGTGCCAGCAGCCTCCGGGTCGGCAATCAGCCCCAGCATTTT. This translates into CASSLRVGNQPQHF.

CDR3 sequence reads: CASSSTGGEVGLFF. The CDR3 DNA follows: TGTGCCAGCAGTTCGACAGGGGGCGAAGTAGGGCTGTTTTTT. The chain employs TRBV6-5 and TRBJ2-2, with 10 bases that match TRBD1. The CDR3 length is 14 residues. Trimming took 4 bases from V and 13 from J; bases not matched to a gene: 9. From germline, CDR1 is MNHEY and CDR2 SVGAGI.

The J gene is TRBJ2-5, the V gene TRBV6-5, with D hard to call. With 0 bases removed from V and 4 bases from J, the gap between germline ends came to 9 bases. This CDR3 comprises 14 residues. CDR1 is MNHEY, CDR2 SVGAGI, per germline. The CDR3 nucleotides read TGTGCCAGCAGTTACTCAGTGACTCCAGAGACCCAGTACTTC. Encoded protein: CASSYSVTPETQYF.

V is TRBV4-2 and J is TRBJ2-1, with D unresolved. Trimming shortened V by 0 bases and J by 5 bases, and 11 bases separated the two germline ends. The CDR3 runs to 15 residues. Germline CDR1 and CDR2: LGHNA and YNFKEQ. The chain's CDR3 is CASSQDWAVNNEQFF. In DNA, the CDR3 is TGTGCCAGCAGCCAAGATTGGGCAGTAAACAATGAGCAGTTCTTC.

This chain connects TRBV29-1 to TRBJ1-1; TRBD1 agrees at 8 bases. J gave up 3 bases and V 4 bases, and 4 bases lay outside the gene matches. This CDR3 region has 13 residues. CDR1 is SQVTM, CDR2 ANQGSEA, per germline. As DNA, the CDR3 is TGCAGCGTTGCAGGGGGCGGACACACTGAAGCTTTCTTT. This gives the protein CSVAGGGHTEAFF.

The V call is TRBV30, the J call TRBJ2-5; 9 bases match TRBD2. The CDR3 is made up of 16 amino acids. V lost 3 bases, J lost 7 bases, and 15 bases stayed unmatched. Germline V gene sequence: CDR1 GTSNPN, CDR2 SVGIG (reference sequence). CDR3 bases: TGTGCCTGGAGCCCTAGCGGGATAATACTGGCAGGGACCCAGTACTTC. Translation: CAWSPSGIILAGTQYF.

J is TRBJ2-7 and V is TRBV2; D possibly corresponds to TRBD2 (6 bases). CDR1 SNHLY and CDR2 FYNNEI come from the germline V gene. V lost 3 bases to trimming and J lost 5 bases, with 14 bases between them. CDR3 length equals 14 residues. This CDR3 reads CASSDAGTGNEQYF. CDR3 nucleotides: TGTGCCAGCAGTGATGCGGGAACCGGGAACGAGCAGTACTTC.

The chain recombines TRBV28 with TRBJ2-5, with a tentative D call TRBD2 (5 bases). The CDR3 length is 12 residues. Germline CDR1 MDHEN, CDR2 SYDVKM. V was clipped by 2 bases and J by 7 bases, with 8 bases between them. The chain's CDR3 is CASSLLASTQYF. The CDR3 region has the DNA TGTGCCAGCAGTTTACTAGCTTCGACCCAGTACTTC. The whole variable domain, filled in from reference TRBV28 and TRBJ2-5, reads DVKVTQSSRYLVKRTGEKVFLECVQDMDHENMFWYRQDPGLGLRLIYFSYDVKMKEKGDIPEGYSVSREKKERFSLILESASTNQTSMYLCASSLLASTQYFGPGTRLLVL.

This rearrangement joins TRBV15 to TRBJ2-2; 9 bases match TRBD1. The germline V gene encodes CDR1 LNHNV and CDR2 YYDKDF (reference sequence). This CDR3 contains 16 residues. After removal of 3 bases from V and 3 bases from J, the junction contained 5 bases not matched to a gene. CDR3 protein: CATSRGQGVDTGELFF. CDR3 nucleotide sequence: TGTGCCACCAGCAGGGGACAGGGCGTCGACACCGGGGAGCTGTTTTTT.

Here the CDR3 reads CASRPSGASTDTQYF. Here the CDR3 DNA reads TGTGCCAGCAGACCGAGTGGGGCTAGCACAGATACGCAGTATTTT. This rearrangement joins TRBV6-6 to TRBJ2-3; possibly TRBD1 for D (5 bases). V was shortened by 6 bases and J by 0 bases, with 13 bases between the two germline ends. This CDR3 contains 15 residues. CDR1 is MNHNY and CDR2 is SVGAGI in the germline V gene (reference sequence).

The chain links TRBV4-1 to TRBJ2-7; D possibly corresponds to TRBD2 (5 bases). CDR1 and CDR2 (germline): MGHRA, YSYEKL. The CDR3 is 14 amino acids. The V end was cut by 2 bases, the J end by 3 bases, with 11 bases between. CDR3: CASSQPGRGYEQYF. The CDR3 DNA follows: TGCGCCAGCAGCCAACCAGGCCGGGGCTACGAGCAGTACTTC.